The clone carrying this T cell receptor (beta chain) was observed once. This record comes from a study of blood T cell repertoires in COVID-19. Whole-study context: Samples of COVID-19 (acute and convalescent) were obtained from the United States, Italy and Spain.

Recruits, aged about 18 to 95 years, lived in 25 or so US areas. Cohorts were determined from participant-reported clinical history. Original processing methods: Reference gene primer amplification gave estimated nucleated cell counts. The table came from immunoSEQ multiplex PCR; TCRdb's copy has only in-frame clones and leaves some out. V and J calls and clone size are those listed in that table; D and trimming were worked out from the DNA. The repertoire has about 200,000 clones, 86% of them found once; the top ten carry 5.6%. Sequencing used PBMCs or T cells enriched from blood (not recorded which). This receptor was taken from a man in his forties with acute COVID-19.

CDR3 loop: CASRLGNTGELFF. The CDR3 bases are TGTGCCAGCCGCCTCGGGAACACCGGGGAGCTGTTTTTT. The rearrangement links TRBV6-5 to TRBJ2-2; D unclear. The V gene's germline CDR1 is MNHEY and CDR2 SVGAGI. The CDR3 spans 13 residues. V gave up 8 bases and J gave up 1 base, with 8 bases separating them.